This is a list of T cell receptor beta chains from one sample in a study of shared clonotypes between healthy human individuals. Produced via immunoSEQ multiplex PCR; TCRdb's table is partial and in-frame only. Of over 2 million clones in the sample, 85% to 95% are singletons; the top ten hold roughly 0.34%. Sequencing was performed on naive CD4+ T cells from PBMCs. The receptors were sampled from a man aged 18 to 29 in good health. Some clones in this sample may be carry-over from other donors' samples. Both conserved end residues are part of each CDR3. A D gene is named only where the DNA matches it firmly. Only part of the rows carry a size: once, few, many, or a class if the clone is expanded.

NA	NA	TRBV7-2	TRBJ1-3	CASSFDRGNTIYF	TGTGCCAGCAGCTTTGACAGGGGAAACACCATATATTTT
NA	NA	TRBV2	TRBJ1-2	CASSVLEDYGYTF	TGTGCCAGCAGTGTTTTGGAGGACTATGGCTACACCTTC
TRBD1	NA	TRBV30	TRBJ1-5	CAWSQGDQPQHF	TGTGCCTGGAGTCAGGGGGACCAGCCCCAGCATTTT
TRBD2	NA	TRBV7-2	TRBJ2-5	CASSLAGGVETQYF	TGTGCCAGCAGCTTAGCGGGAGGGGTGGAGACCCAGTACTTC
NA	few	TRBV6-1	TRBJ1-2	CASSGIIYGYTF	TGTGCCAGCAGTGGGATAATCTATGGCTACACCTTC
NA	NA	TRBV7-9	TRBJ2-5	CASSPLGNLGQETQYF	TGTGCCAGCAGCCCCTTAGGTAACTTGGGGCAAGAGACCCAGTACTTC
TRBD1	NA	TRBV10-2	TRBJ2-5	CASSERDRAQETQYF	TGCGCCAGCAGTGAGCGGGACAGGGCTCAAGAGACCCAGTACTTC
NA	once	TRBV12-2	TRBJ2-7	CQGVVNEQYF	TGCCAAGGGGTGGTGAACGAGCAGTACTTC
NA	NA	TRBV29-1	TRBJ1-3	CSVELAGGNTIYF	TGCAGCGTTGAATTAGCAGGTGGAAACACCATATATTTT
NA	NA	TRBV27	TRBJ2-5	CASRPKRAHSQETQYF	TGTGCCAGCCGTCCCAAGCGGGCGCATAGCCAAGAGACCCAGTACTTC
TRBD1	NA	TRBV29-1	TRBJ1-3	CSVAWGQGAIGNTIYF	TGCAGCGTCGCCTGGGGACAGGGGGCTATTGGAAACACCATATATTTT
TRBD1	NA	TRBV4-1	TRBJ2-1	CASSQRQGASSYNEQFF	TGCGCCAGCAGCCAAAGACAGGGGGCGAGCTCCTACAATGAGCAGTTCTTC
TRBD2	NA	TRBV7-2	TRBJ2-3	CASSGGTSGRPHTDTQYF	TGTGCCAGCAGCGGCGGGACTAGCGGGAGACCCCACACAGATACGCAGTATTTT
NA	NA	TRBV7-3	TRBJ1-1	CASSPKGLTEAFF	TGTGCCAGCAGCCCTAAGGGGCTAACTGAAGCTTTCTTT
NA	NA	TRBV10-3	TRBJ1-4	CAISETGEKLFF	TGTGCCATCAGTGAGACAGGGGAAAAACTGTTTTTT